This TCR beta chain stems from a study of radiation and T cells in renal cell carcinoma. Study-level points and caveats: From baseline, blood top tumor clonotypes peaked at 2 weeks post-radiation.

This CDR3 has 16 amino acids. Germline assignment: CDR1 MNHNS and CDR2 SASEGT. V dropped 4 bases and J dropped 3; count of bases not matched to a gene: 6. This clone has more than one count but fewer than ten. Its specificity is unknown. Stated time point: baseline pretreatment blood. The treatment is: 15 Gy SBRT to primary tumor, nephrectomy 4 weeks later. The patient's renal cell carcinoma had clear cell pathology. The protocol was immunoSEQ multiplex PCR, while the TCRdb copy is restricted to in-frame clones and leaves out a portion. The repertoire holds tens of thousands of clones, 65% to 85% seen once, with less than 7% in the top ten.

The chain couples TRBV6-1 to TRBJ2-7, with 13 bases aligning to TRBD2. The source of this sequence is a man between 60 and 70 years old with renal cell carcinoma. The specimen comprised blood, sampled from a patient whose treatment included radiotherapy and nephrectomy. CDR3 sequence (DNA): TGTGCCAGCAGTGGGACTAGCGGGAGATCGAACTACGAGCAGTACTTC. This translates into CASSGTSGRSNYEQYF.